This T cell receptor beta chain was documented in a study of cytomegalovirus exposure and HLA in healthy donors. Study findings and constraints: Cytomegalovirus-associated TCR beta chains were listed, numbering some 180.

V gave up 2 bases and J gave up 6 bases; unmatched junction bases: 6. This CDR3 region has 16 residues. Germline V gene data show CDR1 as MNHEY and CDR2 as SVGAGI. This clone was counted a single time. Its cognate antigen is unknown. Vbeta (60) and Jbeta (13) primers were used in the PCR. Measured with immunoSEQ multiplex PCR; TCRdb has only the in-frame clones, and not every one. The sample records about 150,000 clones, approximately 75% being singletons. The clonotype comes from a man aged 18 to 30 in good health and CMV-seronegative. The V and J genes are TRBV6-5 and TRBJ1-6, with 8 bases identical to TRBD1. Sequenced: PBMCs. The CDR3 protein is CASSYTGQGTNSPLHF. The CDR3 DNA reads TGTGCCAGCAGTTACACCGGACAGGGCACTAATTCACCCCTCCACTTT.